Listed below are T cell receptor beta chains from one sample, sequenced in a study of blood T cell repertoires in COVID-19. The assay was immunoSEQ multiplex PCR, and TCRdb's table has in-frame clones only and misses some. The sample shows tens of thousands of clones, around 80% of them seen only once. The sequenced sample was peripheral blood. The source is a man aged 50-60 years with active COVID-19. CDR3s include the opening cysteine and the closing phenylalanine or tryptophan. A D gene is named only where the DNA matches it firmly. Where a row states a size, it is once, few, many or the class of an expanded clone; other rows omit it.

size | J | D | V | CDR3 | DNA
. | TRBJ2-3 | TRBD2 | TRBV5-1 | CASSGGLAGEEDTQYF | TGCGCCAGCAGCGGGGGGTTAGCGGGAGAGGAAGATACGCAGTATTTT
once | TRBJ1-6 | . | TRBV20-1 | CSASPSRQSPLHF | TGCAGTGCTAGTCCAAGTCGTCAGTCACCCCTCCACTTT
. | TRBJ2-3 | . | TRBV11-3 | CASSLGGQTDTQYF | TGTGCCAGCAGCTTGGGAGGTCAGACAGATACGCAGTATTTT
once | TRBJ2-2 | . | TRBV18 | CASSPQNTGELFF | TGTGCCAGCTCACCCCAGAATACCGGGGAGCTGTTTTTT
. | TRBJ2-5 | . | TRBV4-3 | CASSLGAASYQETQYF | TGCGCCAGCAGCTTAGGGGCCGCCTCGTACCAAGAGACCCAGTACTTC
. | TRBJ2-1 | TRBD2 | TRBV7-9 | CASKRGDSYNEQFF | TGTGCCAGCAAGCGGGGGGACTCCTACAATGAGCAGTTCTTC
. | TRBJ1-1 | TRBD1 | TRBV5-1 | CASSIGQGGLNTEAFF | TGCGCCAGCAGCATCGGACAGGGAGGGTTGAACACTGAAGCTTTCTTT
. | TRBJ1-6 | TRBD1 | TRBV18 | CASSRVGATQGTLNSPLHF | TGTGCCAGCTCACGTGTGGGCGCTACACAGGGGACCCTGAATTCACCCCTCCACTTT
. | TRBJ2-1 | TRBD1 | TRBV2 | CASSEDRGLGEQFF | TGTGCCAGCAGTGAGGACAGGGGGCTAGGTGAGCAGTTCTTC
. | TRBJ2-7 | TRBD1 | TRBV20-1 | CSASRISGGSEQYF | TGCAGTGCTAGTAGGATCTCAGGGGGTTCCGAGCAGTACTTC
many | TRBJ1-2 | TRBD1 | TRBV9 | CASSDGDRGYTF | TGTGCCAGCAGCGACGGGGACAGGGGCTACACCTTC
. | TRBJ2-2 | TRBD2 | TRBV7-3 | CASSLIAGDGGELFF | TGTGCCAGCAGCTTAATAGCGGGGGATGGCGGGGAGCTGTTTTTT